The rows below give T cell receptor beta chains drawn from one sample of a study of a mutant IDH1 vaccine in newly diagnosed glioma. Measured with immunoSEQ multiplex PCR; TCRdb has only the in-frame clones, and not every one. Of about 32,000 clones listed, approximately 78% are singletons. No antigens are known for them. The sequencing used PBMCs, collected from a glioma patient whose treatment included an IDH1 peptide vaccine. The source of these receptors is a woman in her forties with glioma. CDR3s include the opening cysteine and the closing phenylalanine or tryptophan. The D gene is left open where the match is weak. Expanded clones get a size class; other rows say once, few or many, or leave the size out.

TRBJ2-7 | TRBV6-5 | - | - | TGTGCCAGCAGTTTCCCAAGGGGGGAGGTCTACGAGCAGTACTTC | CASSFPRGEVYEQYF
TRBJ2-5 | TRBV7-8 | - | - | TGTGCCAGCAGCTTAAGTACGGTGAAGATTGAGACCCAGTACTTC | CASSLSTVKIETQYF
TRBJ2-5 | TRBV4-2 | TRBD2 | - | TGTGCCAGCAGCCTTGGACTAGCGGGGGCCGAGGAGACCCAGTACTTC | CASSLGLAGAEETQYF
TRBJ2-5 | TRBV5-8 | - | once | TGTGCCAGCAGCTTGGCGGGGTTGGGAGAGACCCAGTACTTC | CASSLAGLGETQYF
TRBJ1-2 | TRBV6-5 | - | - | TGTGCCAGCAGTTACCGTATAACAGGGCTCGGAGACGGCTACACCTTC | CASSYRITGLGDGYTF
TRBJ1-1 | TRBV7-2 | - | few | TGTGCCAGCAGCTTAGGGGCGCGCGGGGGCTTAACTGAAGCTTTCTTT | CASSLGARGGLTEAFF
TRBJ2-1 | TRBV7-9 | TRBD2 | - | TGTGCCAGCAGCTTAAGACCCCTTACTAGCGGGGGGATGAATGAGCAGTTCTTC | CASSLRPLTSGGMNEQFF
TRBJ1-3 | TRBV29-1 | - | - | TGCAGCACCACCGAAGCTGGAAACACCATATATTTT | CSTTEAGNTIYF
TRBJ2-7 | TRBV7-8 | - | - | TGTGCCAGCAGCTTCCGGGCTGACAATACCTACGAGCAGTACTTC | CASSFRADNTYEQYF
TRBJ2-7 | TRBV29-1 | TRBD2 | - | TGCAGCGTTGGACTAGCGGAAAACTACGAGCAGTACTTC | CSVGLAENYEQYF
TRBJ1-1 | TRBV5-1 | TRBD1 | few | TGCGCCAGCAGCGGAGGGACAGCTTGGAACACTGAAGCTTTCTTT | CASSGGTAWNTEAFF
TRBJ1-1 | TRBV7-2 | - | - | TGTGCCAGCAGCTTAGTCTCCAGAATGAACACTGAAGCTTTCTTT | CASSLVSRMNTEAFF
TRBJ1-4 | TRBV7-8 | - | - | TGTGCCAGCAGCTTACAGCCGACAACTAATGAAAAACTGTTTTTT | CASSLQPTTNEKLFF
TRBJ1-5 | TRBV19 | - | - | TGTGCCAGTAGTCCGGTAGGAGGGGCGGTAAGCAATCAGCCCCAGCATTTT | CASSPVGGAVSNQPQHF
TRBJ1-4 | TRBV9 | - | - | TGTGCCAGCAGCGCCGTCGGGGGCAGTAGGGAAAAACTGTTTTTT | CASSAVGGSREKLFF
TRBJ2-1 | TRBV6-1 | TRBD2 | - | TGTGCCAGCAGTGAAGCAATCGGGGGGACCTACAATGAGCAGTTCTTC | CASSEAIGGTYNEQFF
TRBJ2-7 | TRBV27 | TRBD1 | - | TGTGCCAGCAGTACGCAACAGGGGGCATACGAGCAGTACTTC | CASSTQQGAYEQYF
TRBJ1-1 | TRBV25-1 | - | medium-sized | TGTGCCAGCAGTGGGGAGTGGAACACTGAAGCTTTCTTT | CASSGEWNTEAFF
TRBJ2-1 | TRBV6-6 | - | - | TGTGCCAGCAGAGCAGGACTCTCGACGGCCAATGAGCAGTTCTTC | CASRAGLSTANEQFF
TRBJ1-1 | TRBV5-4 | - | - | TGTGCCAGCAGCACCTGGGCCCTGAACACTGAAGCTTTCTTT | CASSTWALNTEAFF
TRBJ2-3 | TRBV29-1 | - | - | TGCAGCGTTGTCCGGGCTACAGATACGCAGTATTTT | CSVVRATDTQYF
TRBJ2-3 | TRBV2 | - | - | TGTGCCAGCAGTGAAGATCGTGGGGAAGGCACAGATACGCAGTATTTT | CASSEDRGEGTDTQYF
TRBJ1-1 | TRBV11-2 | - | - | TGTGCCAGCAGGCTCGTCGCGCGGGGACCGGGGGCTGAAGCTTTCTTT | CASRLVARGPGAEAFF
TRBJ2-2 | TRBV10-1 | - | medium-sized | TGCGCCAGCAGTGCGGGCTCACTCACCGGGGAGCTGTTTTTT | CASSAGSLTGELFF
TRBJ1-2 | TRBV2 | TRBD1 | - | TGTGCCAGCAGTCCCCGCACAGGGGCTTCCTCGTATGGCTACACCTTC | CASSPRTGASSYGYTF
TRBJ2-3 | TRBV30 | TRBD1 | - | TGTGCCTGGAACGACAGGGGTGCGGATACGCAGTATTTT | CAWNDRGADTQYF
TRBJ2-1 | TRBV4-2 | - | few | TGTGCCAGCAGCCAAGCGTTAGCCAGACAAAAACGCAATGAGCAGTTCTTC | CASSQALARQKRNEQFF
TRBJ2-1 | TRBV5-1 | TRBD2 | - | TGCGCCAGCAGCCCGGGACTAGCGGGATCGGAGCAGTTCTTC | CASSPGLAGSEQFF
TRBJ2-1 | TRBV5-5 | TRBD1 | - | TGTGCCAGCATAAGGCGAGCAGGGGGCCATGAGCAGTTCTTC | CASIRRAGGHEQFF
TRBJ2-1 | TRBV27 | - | - | TGTGCCAGCAGTTTAGTTAGCGCCGATGAGCAGTTCTTC | CASSLVSADEQFF
TRBJ2-7 | TRBV5-4 | - | - | TGTGCCAGCAGCTTAAACCAGGGGTACGAGCAGTACTTC | CASSLNQGYEQYF
TRBJ2-3 | TRBV10-1 | - | few | TGCGCCAGCAGTGAGGGCGGTTATTACGGAGATACGCAGTATTTT | CASSEGGYYGDTQYF
TRBJ1-2 | TRBV29-1 | - | - | TGCAGCGTTGAAGATCCGGAGTATGGCTACACCTTC | CSVEDPEYGYTF
TRBJ2-6 | TRBV19 | TRBD1 | - | TGTGCCAGTACGGACAGGGGTTTCACTGGGGCCAACGTCCTGACTTTC | CASTDRGFTGANVLTF
TRBJ2-2 | TRBV29-1 | - | - | TGCAGCGTAGGGACCAGGGGGGTAAGCGGGGAGCTGTTTTTT | CSVGTRGVSGELFF
TRBJ1-2 | TRBV7-7 | TRBD1 | - | TGTGCTATCAGGGGGGAGGATGGCTACACCTTC | CAIRGEDGYTF
TRBJ2-2 | TRBV5-1 | TRBD2 | - | TGCGCCAGCACCATCGAGGCGGCTAGCGGGGCCGGGGAGCTGTTTTTT | CASTIEAASGAGELFF
TRBJ1-1 | TRBV6-1 | - | few | TGTGCCAGCAGTGAGCGACCTCCTAAGGGAGCCACTGAAGCTTTCTTT | CASSERPPKGATEAFF
TRBJ2-7 | TRBV7-9 | - | - | TGTGCCAGCAGCTTGGGAGCCAGGGGCTACGAGCAGTACTTC | CASSLGARGYEQYF
TRBJ1-1 | TRBV6-1 | - | few | TGTGCCAGCAGTGAAAGGGAGAACACTGAAGCTTTCTTT | CASSERENTEAFF